This T cell receptor beta chain was observed in a study of blood T cell repertoires in COVID-19. Overall study: Specimens from acute and convalescent COVID-19 originated in the United States, Italy and Spain.

The germline V gene encodes CDR1 SGHRS and CDR2 YFSETQ. The CDR3 consists of 15 residues. V was cut by 0 bases and J by 8 bases, with 14 bases left in between. Profiled with immunoSEQ multiplex PCR; TCRdb holds only in-frame clones, not every one. The sample carries roughly 130,000 clones, approximately 80% recorded once. The J gene is TRBJ1-4, the V gene TRBV5-1; D is possibly TRBD1 (6 bases). The TCR originated in a woman in her 50s with acute or convalescent COVID-19. Input material: peripheral blood. Here the CDR3 DNA reads TGCGCCAGCAGCTTGGTGGCAGGGGTAGAGGAAAAACTGTTTTTT. It encodes CASSLVAGVEEKLFF.